This is a list of T cell receptor beta chains from one sample in a study of identical twins. In TCRdb, the 5' RACE reads were re-called with MiXCR into one record per CDR3 protein. The data contain roughly 1.6 million distinct CDR3 sequences, less than 40% of them seen just once; the ten biggest clones take up over 0.25%. Sequencing was done on a sample of cord blood. These receptors were collected from a newborn girl in good health. Each CDR3 is given with its conserved first and last residue. The size field is filled for only some rows; it gives once, few, many or a size class.

TRBV21-1 few CASSKMGRDNEQFF
TRBV12-3/TRBV12-4 - CASSRAGGLDTEAFF
TRBV30 many CAWSVHYGYTF
TRBV28 - CASSPYTHTQYF
TRBV25-1 - CASSEGLTANSGANVLTF
TRBV19 - CASSMKYRGYTF
TRBV6-2/TRBV6-3 many CASSLPWSAYEQYF
TRBV29-1 - CSVEVVTDSGNTIYF
TRBV6-5 few CASSPGGAPKFF
TRBV28 - CASTGGHNSPPHF
TRBV24-1 few CATTWTAGTYEQYF
TRBV7-9 - CASSLWTPGNEQFF
TRBV11-3 - CASSSSGREETQFF
TRBV20-1 - CSARAGHSIQETQYF
TRBV6-6 - CASSYNQRHYEQYF
TRBV11-2 few CASSLGFPRGQTQYF
TRBV25-1 - CASRDDKAGVQETQYF
TRBV28 - CASTPERYSNQPQHF
TRBV10-2 few CASSDETRTGDNSPLHF
TRBV7-7 - CASSFRDGYQETQYF
TRBV7-9 - CASSVWRGADTQYF
TRBV6-6 few CASTLQSSYNEQFF
TRBV10-3 few CAISESQLGSYEQYF
TRBV24-1 few CATSGTGGEKLFF
TRBV28 few CASSSQGLALEQYF
TRBV7-2 - CASSLQGAAGYTF
TRBV12-3/TRBV12-4 - CASSLGVLAGADAQYF
TRBV12-3/TRBV12-4 - CASSYHRLKNTIYF
TRBV6-1 few CASSEMPGGADTQYF
TRBV7-2 few CASSFTSGDLTDTQYF
TRBV3-1 few CASSQPGSTYNEQYF
TRBV7-2 few CASSSGLAQKETQYF
TRBV6-5 many CASSYSISLEGYTF
TRBV10-3 few CAISDRGGLAGDNEQFF
TRBV29-1 many CSVRRTVSGANVLTF
TRBV29-1 few CSVAWGRGQAFF
TRBV12-3/TRBV12-4 few CASSFSPGHNQPQHF
TRBV7-9 - CASSSSGSYTGELFF
TRBV3-1 few CASSQLTGGTDTQYF
TRBV5-1 - CATSTLAGGPSEQFF
TRBV28 few CASSPSAERVGFF
TRBV12-3/TRBV12-4 once CASSPWGTGNTGELFF
TRBV20-1 - CSAADREYDQPQHF
TRBV27 - CASSTDILNYGYTF
TRBV6-2/TRBV6-3 - CASSQGLAHSTQYF
TRBV7-6 few CASSLGLALYNEQYF
TRBV27 - CASRAVNTDTQYF
TRBV20-1 - CSAGGVTGELFF
TRBV6-5 - CASSYSGDRAYSNQPQHF
TRBV6-5 few CASRGGTSGGYNEQFF
TRBV20-1 - CSASTDRGRNIQYF
TRBV5-4 few CASSSPSGAPTDTQYF
TRBV14 few CASSPWGLLAGANEQFF
TRBV7-2 many CASSLTSSGANVLTF